Listed here are 16 T cell receptor beta chains from one sample, sequenced in a study of cytotoxic CD8 clonotypes in ibrutinib-treated CLL. Measured with immunoSEQ multiplex PCR; TCRdb has only the in-frame clones, and not every one. The sample lists roughly 15,000 clones, 70% to 90% seen once, with approximately 15% in the top ten. The material sequenced was PBMCs, taken before ibrutinib treatment. The receptors stem from a human donor with chronic lymphocytic leukemia.

The V call is TRBV9, the J call TRBJ2-3; possibly TRBD1 for D (5 bases). CDR3 length: 14 residues. Trimming shortened V by 2 bases and J by 1 base, and 8 bases separated the two germline ends. Germline values: CDR1 SGDLS, CDR2 YYNGEE. The CDR3 nucleotides are TGTGCCAGCAGCGTGGGGCGTGGCACAGATACGCAGTATTTT. Its protein product is CASSVGRGTDTQYF.

The chain uses TRBV7-9 and TRBJ2-1; TRBD2 matches at 14 bases. This CDR3 has 17 amino acids. The J segment lost 4 bases and the V segment lost 5 bases, leaving 7 bases of the junction unmatched. CDR1 and CDR2 from the germline V gene are SEHNR and FQNEAQ (reference sequence). The CDR3 is CASSPGTSGSTYNEQFF. The CDR3 DNA reads TGTGCCAGCAGCCCCGGGACTAGCGGGAGTACTTACAATGAGCAGTTCTTC.

The chain carries TRBV23-1 and TRBJ1-5; D uncertain. TRBV23-1 is an ORF, with its function uncertain. The CDR3 totals 21 residues. The CDR3 bases are TGCTCACCAGCACGGTCCCAGCGTCTAGCAGGCAGCGCCCACGGCAATCAGCCCCAGCATTTT. It specifies CSPARSQRLAGSAHGNQPQHF.

The rearrangement uses TRBV20-1 and TRBJ2-7; D unclear. The V end lost 3 bases, the J end lost 5 bases, and 8 bases lay between the germline ends. Germline V gene data show CDR1 as DFQATT and CDR2 as SNEGSKA (reference sequence). CDR3 length: 11 residues. The CDR3 sequence is CSASQSHEQYF. Written as DNA, the CDR3 is TGCAGTGCTAGCCAGAGCCACGAGCAGTACTTC.

The chain employs TRBV18 and TRBJ1-1, with TRBD1 as a possible D gene (5 bases). The CDR3 is 14 residues long. Trimming left V 3 bases short and J 2 bases short, with 10 bases between. Germline assignment: CDR1 KGHSH and CDR2 LQKENI. The CDR3 nucleotides are TGTGCCAGCTCACCGGCGACAGTAAACACTGAAGCTTTCTTT. This translates into CASSPATVNTEAFF.

The chain uses TRBV27 and TRBJ2-7; weak D call: TRBD2 (6 bases). Looked up from germline, CDR1 is MNHEY and CDR2 is SMNVEV (reference sequence). Trimming pared 8 bases from V and 2 bases from J, leaving 16 bases between. CDR3 length: 14 amino acids. The CDR3 nucleotides are TGTGCCAGCGGTTATAGTAGCGGTCCCTACGAGCAGTACTTC. Translating it yields CASGYSSGPYEQYF.

The chain recombines TRBV23-1 with TRBJ2-2; D is uncertain. TRBV23-1 counts as an open reading frame of uncertain function. This CDR3 has 14 residues. V lost 3 bases to trimming and J lost 2 bases, with 7 bases between them. CDR3 nucleotide sequence: TGCGCCAGCAGTCAGGATGGTAACACCGGGGAGCTGTTTTTT. Encoded protein: CASSQDGNTGELFF.

This chain's CDR3 is CASSLLSGTGGGQQYF. The CDR3 DNA reads TGTGCCAGCAGCTTACTAAGTGGGACAGGGGGCGGGCAGCAGTACTTC. The chain recombines TRBV7-2 with TRBJ2-7, with 12 positions matching TRBD1. J lost 8 bases, V lost 2 bases, and 10 bases had no gene match. The CDR3 is 16 amino acids. The germline V gene has CDR1 SGHTA and CDR2 FQGNSA.

The chain links TRBV19 to TRBJ2-7, with 9 bases that match TRBD1. The trim removed 6 bases at V and 5 bases at J, leaving 8 bases unmatched. This CDR3 is built from 14 residues. Germline CDR1 reads LNHDA; CDR2 reads SQIVND (reference sequence). Here the CDR3 reads CASRGDRDSHEQYF. The CDR3 region has the DNA TGTGCCAGTAGAGGGGACAGGGATTCCCACGAGCAGTACTTC.

This clone was seen once. The chain recombines TRBV11-3 with TRBJ2-2, with D uncertain. Per germline, CDR1 SGHNT and CDR2 YENEEA. The CDR3 has 13 amino acids. V lost 3 bases to trimming and J lost 7 bases, with 9 bases between them. The CDR3 region has the DNA TGTGCCAGCAGCTTTCATTCTATCGGGGAGCTGTTTTTT. This translates into CASSFHSIGELFF.

Only a few counts were recorded for this clone. CDR3 nucleotides: TGTGCCAGCAGCTTGGACAGTTTCAATCAGCCCCAGCATTTT. Its protein is CASSLDSFNQPQHF. The chain employs TRBV5-4 and TRBJ1-5; unclear D gene. V shed 0 bases and J shed 3 bases, with 7 bases lying between them. Germline-derived CDR1 and CDR2 are SGHNT and YYREEE (reference sequence). There are 14 residues in the CDR3.

This clone came up a few times. V is TRBV19 and J is TRBJ2-5; TRBD1 is a possible D gene (6 bases). There are 9 residues in the CDR3. The germline V gene encodes CDR1 LNHDA and CDR2 SQIVND (reference sequence). Trimming took off 6 bases at V and 11 bases at J, with 7 bases between the two ends. The CDR3 DNA is TGTGCCAGTAGGACAGGTCAGTACTTC. It encodes CASRTGQYF.

This chain connects TRBV5-1 to TRBJ2-6; D unclear. V gave up 0 bases and J gave up 0 bases, with 4 bases separating them. Germline loops: CDR1 SGHRS, CDR2 YFSETQ. CDR3 length: 15 amino acids. CDR3 protein: CASSLESSGANVLTF. The CDR3 nucleotides read TGCGCCAGCAGCTTGGAGAGCTCTGGGGCCAACGTCCTGACTTTC. The full variable domain, completed using reference TRBV5-1 and TRBJ2-6, is KAGVTQTPRYLIKTRGQQVTLSCSPISGHRSVSWYQQTPGQGLQFLFEYFSETQRNKGNFPGRFSGRQFSNSRSEMNVSTLELGDSALYLCASSLESSGANVLTFGAGSRLTVL.

The rearrangement uses TRBV2 and TRBJ2-7; 7 bases agree with TRBD1. This CDR3 is built from 13 residues. The ends lost 7 bases at V and 3 bases at J; junction bases unmatched: 6. Germline CDR1 is SNHLY and CDR2 is FYNNEI. DNA of the CDR3: TGTGCCAGCAATATGGGACAGAACTACGAGCAGTACTTC. As protein: CASNMGQNYEQYF.

The CDR3 sequence is CASSFRLGGYTF. The CDR3 coding sequence is TGTGCCAGCAGTTTTAGGTTGGGTGGCTACACCTTC. This chain connects TRBV28 to TRBJ1-2; D uncertain. V lost 3 bases and J lost 7, with 9 bases in between. The CDR3 runs 12 residues. The germline V gene encodes CDR1 MDHEN and CDR2 SYDVKM.

The chain joins TRBV19 to TRBJ2-5; D unclear. CDR1 and CDR2 (germline): LNHDA, SQIVND (reference sequence). The CDR3 sequence is 13 residues long. Trimming removed 5 bases at V and 2 bases at J, with 9 bases between. CDR3 in DNA: TGTGCCAGTAGTTCGTGGCAGCAAGAGACCCAGTACTTC. Translation: CASSSWQQETQYF.